This T cell receptor (beta chain) was obtained from a study of blood T cell repertoires in COVID-19. Germline CDR1 and CDR2: MNHEY and SVGAGI. The CDR3 totals 14 residues. Germline trimming cut 2 bases from V and 5 bases from J; bases unmatched to any gene: 3. Participant age was about 18 to 100 years, and participants resided in roughly 25 US areas. Donors were grouped by their self-reported clinical history. What the recovered Cohort 3 donors had was two negative PCRs, clearance, or symptom resolution. Some clones are missing from TCRdb's copy, which holds only in-frame ones; the method was immunoSEQ multiplex PCR. This sample has 400,000 or so clones; about 90% occur once, and the top ten carry 0.55% to 0.75%.

V usage is TRBV6-5 and J usage is TRBJ2-1, with TRBD2 matching over 7 bases. The sequence came from a man aged 18 to 35 who had recovered from COVID-19. Sequenced: PBMCs or T cells enriched from blood (not recorded which). In DNA, the CDR3 is TGTGCCAGCAGTTACGGGGGGGATAACAATGAGCAGTTCTTC. Protein product: CASSYGGDNNEQFF.